What follows are 10 T cell receptor beta chains derived from one specimen sequenced in a study of high-grade serous ovarian cancer treatment subgroups. Tumor samples were obtained before definitive surgery or chemotherapy. TCRdb's copy holds only in-frame clones and misses some; the assay was immunoSEQ multiplex PCR. The sample shows roughly 4,000 clones, approximately 69% of them seen only once. Sample: tumor tissue. The receptors derive from a human donor with high-grade serous ovarian cancer.

The V gene is TRBV9, the J gene TRBJ2-1; 8 bases map to TRBD2. CDR1 and CDR2 (germline): SGDLS, YYNGEE. Trimming cost V 0 bases and J 8 bases; bases outside gene matches: 7. The CDR3 totals 15 residues. CDR3 sequence reads: CASSVGVSGVDEQFF. CDR3 DNA: TGTGCCAGCAGCGTAGGGGTTAGCGGGGTGGATGAGCAGTTCTTC. Looking up the rest from reference TRBV9 and TRBJ2-1 gives the full variable domain: DSGVTQTPKHLITATGQRVTLRCSPRSGDLSVYWYQQSLDQGLQFLIQYYNGEERAKGNILERFSAQQFPDLHSELNLSSLELGDSALYFCASSVGVSGVDEQFFGPGTRLTVL.

J is TRBJ2-5 and V is TRBV7-9; 10 bases map to TRBD2. There are 15 residues in the CDR3. V was clipped by 2 bases and J by 5 bases; unmatched bases: 5. In germline, CDR1 is SEHNR, CDR2 FQNEAQ (reference sequence). The CDR3 sequence: CASSLRASGGETQYF. CDR3 nucleotides: TGTGCCAGCAGCTTAAGGGCTAGCGGGGGTGAGACCCAGTACTTC.

The V gene is TRBV9, the J gene TRBJ1-1; D gene unclear. Between the trimmed V and J ends, which lost 0 bases and 0 bases, there was a span of 12 bases. The V gene's germline CDR1 is SGDLS and CDR2 YYNGEE. This CDR3 spans 16 amino acids. The CDR3 is CASSVEPTYMNTEAFF. The CDR3 DNA follows: TGTGCCAGCAGCGTAGAACCCACTTACATGAACACTGAAGCTTTCTTT. The full variable domain, with the rest looked up from reference TRBV9 and TRBJ1-1, is DSGVTQTPKHLITATGQRVTLRCSPRSGDLSVYWYQQSLDQGLQFLIQYYNGEERAKGNILERFSAQQFPDLHSELNLSSLELGDSALYFCASSVEPTYMNTEAFFGQGTRLTVV.

This chain links TRBV10-1 with TRBJ2-3; the match to TRBD2 covers 8 bases. Germline V gene data show CDR1 as WNHNN and CDR2 as SYGVQD (reference sequence). There are 15 residues in the CDR3. J gave up 2 bases and V 2 bases, and 3 bases lay outside the gene matches. The CDR3 sequence is CASSERGGTTDTQYF. The CDR3 DNA reads as TGCGCCAGCAGTGAGCGCGGGGGGACCACAGATACGCAGTATTTT.

This clone was found a few times. The chain couples TRBV28 to TRBJ1-4; D remains unclear. Germline V lookup: CDR1 MDHEN, CDR2 SYDVKM. V was shortened by 6 bases and J by 11 bases, with 13 bases between the two germline ends. The CDR3 extends over 12 amino acids. The CDR3 sequence: CASSTTTGKLFF. The CDR3, as DNA: TGTGCCAGCAGCACTACTACCGGCAAACTGTTTTTT.

The chain employs TRBV6-5 and TRBJ2-7; TRBD1 aligns across 7 bases. Germline V CDR1 and CDR2: MNHEY, SVGAGI. J gave up 9 bases and V 0 bases, and 8 bases lay outside the gene matches. The CDR3 sequence is 14 residues long. As DNA, the CDR3 is TGTGCCAGCAGTTACTCGAAGGGGGCGGAAGGGCAGTACGTC. It specifies CASSYSKGAEGQYV.

This chain uses TRBV10-3 with TRBJ2-1; D gene unclear. The length of the CDR3 is 15 residues. Per the germline V gene, CDR1 is ENHRY and CDR2 is SYGVKD. Deletions cut 0 bases from V and 4 bases from J, with 10 bases between. The chain's CDR3 is CAISESVRDYNEQFF. The CDR3 DNA is TGTGCCATCAGTGAGTCGGTAAGGGATTACAATGAGCAGTTCTTC.

A single count supports this clone. The gene calls are TRBV7-3 and TRBJ1-1; 10 bases are shared with TRBD1. J lost 5 bases, V lost 5 bases, and 8 bases had no gene match. The CDR3 covers 15 residues. Germline CDR1 is SGHTA and CDR2 is FQGTGA. The CDR3 DNA is TGTGCCAGCAGCGGAGAAGACAGGGGGCTAACTGAAGCTTTCTTT. Protein sequence: CASSGEDRGLTEAFF.

The chain couples TRBV2 to TRBJ1-2; D possibly corresponds to TRBD1 (6 bases). Deletions cut 10 bases from V and 3 bases from J, with 18 bases between. The CDR3 spans 14 residues. The V gene's germline CDR1 is SNHLY and CDR2 FYNNEI. This CDR3 is CAISKQGKDYGYTF. DNA for the CDR3: TGTGCCATTTCAAAACAGGGAAAGGACTATGGCTACACCTTC.

This sequence joins TRBV28 and TRBJ1-1; D not certain. Per the germline V gene, CDR1 is MDHEN and CDR2 is SYDVKM. The CDR3 has 13 residues. The V end was cut by 2 bases, the J end by 4 bases, with 8 bases between. CDR3: CASSLREGTEAFF. CDR3 in DNA: TGTGCCAGCAGTTTACGGGAGGGCACTGAAGCTTTCTTT.